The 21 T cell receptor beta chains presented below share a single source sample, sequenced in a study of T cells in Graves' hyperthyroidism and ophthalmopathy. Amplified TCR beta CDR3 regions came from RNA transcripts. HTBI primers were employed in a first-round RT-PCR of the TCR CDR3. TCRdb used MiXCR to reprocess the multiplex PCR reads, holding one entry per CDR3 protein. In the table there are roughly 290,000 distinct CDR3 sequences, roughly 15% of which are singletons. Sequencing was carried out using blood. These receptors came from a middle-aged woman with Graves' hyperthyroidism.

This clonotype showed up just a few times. In DNA, the CDR3 is TGTGCCAGCAGCCAAGGCTGGGGCGGGAGGAATGAGCAGTTCTTC. It encodes CASSQGWGGRNEQFF. This chain uses TRBV3-1 with TRBJ2-1; 8 nucleotides align to TRBD2. CDR1 and CDR2 from the germline V gene are LGHDT and YNNKEL (reference sequence). The CDR3 loop spans 15 amino acids. V shed 1 base, J shed 7 bases, and the junction held 6 bases outside the gene matches.

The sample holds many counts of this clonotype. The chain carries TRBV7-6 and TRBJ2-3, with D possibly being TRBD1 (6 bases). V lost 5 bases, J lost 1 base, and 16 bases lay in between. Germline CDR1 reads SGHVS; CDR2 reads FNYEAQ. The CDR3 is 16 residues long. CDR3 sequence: CASSLLADSRTDTQYF. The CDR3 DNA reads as TGTGCCAGCAGCCTTCTTGCGGACAGCCGCACAGATACGCAGTATTTT.

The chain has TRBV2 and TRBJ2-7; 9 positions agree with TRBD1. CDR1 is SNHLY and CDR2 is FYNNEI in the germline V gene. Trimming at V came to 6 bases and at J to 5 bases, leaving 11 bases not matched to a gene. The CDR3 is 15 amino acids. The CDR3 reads CASRDSGTGINEQYF. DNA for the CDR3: TGTGCCAGCAGGGACTCGGGGACAGGGATTAACGAGCAGTACTTC.

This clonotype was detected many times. For the CDR3, the DNA is TGTGCCAGCAGCCAAGTGCGTGCAGACTCTGGAAACACCATATATTTT. Its protein is CASSQVRADSGNTIYF. This chain uses TRBV4-2 with TRBJ1-3; no reliable D call. CDR1 is LGHNA and CDR2 is YNFKEQ in the germline V gene. Trimming cost V 1 base and J 0 bases, with 10 bases left between them. CDR3 size: 16 residues.

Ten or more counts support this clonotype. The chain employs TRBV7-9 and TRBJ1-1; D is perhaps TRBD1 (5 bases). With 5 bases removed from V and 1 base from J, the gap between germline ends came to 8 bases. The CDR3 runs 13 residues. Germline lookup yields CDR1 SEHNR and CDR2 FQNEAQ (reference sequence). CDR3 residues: CASSGTANTEAFF. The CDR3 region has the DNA TGTGCCAGCAGCGGGACGGCGAACACTGAAGCTTTCTTT.

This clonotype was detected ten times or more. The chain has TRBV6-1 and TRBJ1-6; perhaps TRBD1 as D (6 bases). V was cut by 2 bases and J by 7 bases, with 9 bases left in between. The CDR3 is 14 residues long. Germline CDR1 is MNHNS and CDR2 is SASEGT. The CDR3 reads CASSEWTENSPLHF. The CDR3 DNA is TGTGCCAGCAGTGAATGGACAGAGAATTCACCCCTCCACTTT.

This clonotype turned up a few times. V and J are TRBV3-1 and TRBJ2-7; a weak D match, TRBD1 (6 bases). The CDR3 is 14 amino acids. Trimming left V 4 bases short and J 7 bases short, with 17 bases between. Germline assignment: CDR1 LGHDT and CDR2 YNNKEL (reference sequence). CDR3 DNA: TGTGCCAGCAGCCGCCAGGACAGCCGGCGGGAGCAGTACTTC. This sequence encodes CASSRQDSRREQYF.

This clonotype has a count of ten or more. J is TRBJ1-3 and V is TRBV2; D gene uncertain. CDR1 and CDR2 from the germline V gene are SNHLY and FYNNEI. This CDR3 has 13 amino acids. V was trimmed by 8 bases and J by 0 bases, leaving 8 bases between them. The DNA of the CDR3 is TGTGCCAGCTCCGATTACTCTGGAAACACCATATATTTT. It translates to CASSDYSGNTIYF.

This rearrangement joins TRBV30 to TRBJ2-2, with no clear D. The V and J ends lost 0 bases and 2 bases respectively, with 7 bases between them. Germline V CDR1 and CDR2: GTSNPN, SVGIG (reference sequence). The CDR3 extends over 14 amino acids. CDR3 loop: CAWSVGGNTGELFF. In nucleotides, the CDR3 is TGTGCCTGGAGTGTAGGCGGAAACACCGGGGAGCTGTTTTTT.

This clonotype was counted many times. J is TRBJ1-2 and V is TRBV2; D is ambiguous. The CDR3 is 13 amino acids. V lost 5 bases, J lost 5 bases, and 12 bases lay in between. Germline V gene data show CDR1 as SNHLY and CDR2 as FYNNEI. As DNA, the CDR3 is TGTGCCAGCAGTAGCGGACGGCAGTATGGCTACACCTTC. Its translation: CASSSGRQYGYTF.

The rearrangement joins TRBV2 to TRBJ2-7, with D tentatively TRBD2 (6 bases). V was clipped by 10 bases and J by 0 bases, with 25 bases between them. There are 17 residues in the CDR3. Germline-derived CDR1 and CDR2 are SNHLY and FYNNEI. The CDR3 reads CATKLEGGGAISYEQYF. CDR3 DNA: TGTGCCACCAAGCTGGAGGGAGGCGGGGCCATCTCCTACGAGCAGTACTTC.

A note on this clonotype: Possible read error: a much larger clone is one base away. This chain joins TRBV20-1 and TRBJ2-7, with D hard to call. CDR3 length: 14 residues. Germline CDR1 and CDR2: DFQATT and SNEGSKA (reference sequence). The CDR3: CSASPQTGSYEHYF. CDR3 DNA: TGCAGTGCTAGCCCTCAGACCGGCTCCTACGAGCACTACTTC.

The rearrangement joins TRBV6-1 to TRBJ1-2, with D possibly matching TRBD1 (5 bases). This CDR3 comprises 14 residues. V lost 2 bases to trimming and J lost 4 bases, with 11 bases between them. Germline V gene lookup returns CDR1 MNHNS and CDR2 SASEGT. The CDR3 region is CASSEPGRFYGYTF. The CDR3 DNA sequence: TGTGCCAGCAGTGAACCGGGACGGTTCTATGGCTACACCTTC.

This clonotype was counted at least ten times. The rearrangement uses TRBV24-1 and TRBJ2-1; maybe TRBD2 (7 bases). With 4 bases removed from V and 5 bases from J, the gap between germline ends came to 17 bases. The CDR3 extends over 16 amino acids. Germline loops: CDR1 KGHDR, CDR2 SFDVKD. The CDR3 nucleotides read TGTGCCACCAGTGAACGGGGGGCAGGAGAGGACAATGAGCAGTTCTTC. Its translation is CATSERGAGEDNEQFF.

CDR3 protein: CASSVRGDGGAGELFF. The CDR3 nucleotides read TGTGCCAGCAGCGTAAGGGGAGACGGCGGAGCCGGGGAGCTGTTTTTT. J is TRBJ2-2 and V is TRBV9; D tentatively reads TRBD1 or TRBD2 (5 bases each). The CDR3 contains 16 residues. Germline values: CDR1 SGDLS, CDR2 YYNGEE. V gave up 1 base and J gave up 6 bases, with 16 bases separating them. Full variable domain (missing parts from reference TRBV9 and TRBJ2-2): DSGVTQTPKHLITATGQRVTLRCSPRSGDLSVYWYQQSLDQGLQFLIQYYNGEERAKGNILERFSAQQFPDLHSELNLSSLELGDSALYFCASSVRGDGGAGELFFGEGSRLTVL.

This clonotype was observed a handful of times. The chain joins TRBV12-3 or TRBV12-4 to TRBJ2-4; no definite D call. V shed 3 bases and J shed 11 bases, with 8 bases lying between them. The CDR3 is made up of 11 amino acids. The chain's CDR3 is CASSFFSVQYF. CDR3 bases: TGTGCCAGCAGTTTTTTTTCAGTTCAGTACTTC.

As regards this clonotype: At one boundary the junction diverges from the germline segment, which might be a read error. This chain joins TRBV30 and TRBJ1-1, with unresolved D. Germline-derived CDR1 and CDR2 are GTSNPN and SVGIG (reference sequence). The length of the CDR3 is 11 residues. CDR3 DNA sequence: TGTGCCTGGTCACTGAACACTGGAGCTTTCTTT. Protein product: CAWSLNTGAFF.

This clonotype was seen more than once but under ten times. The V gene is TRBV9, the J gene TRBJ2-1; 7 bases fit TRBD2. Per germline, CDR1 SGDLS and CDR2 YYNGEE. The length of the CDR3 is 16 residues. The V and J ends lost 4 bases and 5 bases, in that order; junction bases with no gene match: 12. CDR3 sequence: CASSPLLAVMNNEQFF. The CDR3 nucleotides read TGTGCCAGCAGCCCTCTGCTAGCGGTTATGAACAATGAGCAGTTCTTC.

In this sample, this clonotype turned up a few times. This CDR3 is CATSRDSTYQPQHF. The CDR3 DNA is TGTGCCACCAGCAGAGATTCCACGTATCAGCCCCAGCATTTT. This chain connects TRBV15 to TRBJ1-5; D is unclear. The V gene lost 0 bases and the J gene lost 5 bases, with 8 bases spanning the gap. Germline lookup yields CDR1 LNHNV and CDR2 YYDKDF (reference sequence). The CDR3 loop spans 14 amino acids.

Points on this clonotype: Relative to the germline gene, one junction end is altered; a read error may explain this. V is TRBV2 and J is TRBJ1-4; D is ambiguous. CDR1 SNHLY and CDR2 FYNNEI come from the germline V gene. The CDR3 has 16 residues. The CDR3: CASLYSIEARNEKLLF. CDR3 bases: TGTGCCAGCTTGTATTCTATCGAAGCGCGTAATGAAAAACTGCTTTTT.

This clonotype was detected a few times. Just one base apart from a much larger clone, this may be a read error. CDR3 in DNA: TGCAGTGCTACAGCGACAGGGCGAGGCTACACCTTC. Protein sequence: CSATATGRGYTF. This chain joins TRBV20-1 and TRBJ1-2, with TRBD1 identical over 7 bases. Germline V gene lookup returns CDR1 DFQATT and CDR2 SNEGSKA (reference sequence). V lost 4 bases and J lost 8; bases outside the gene matches: 7. This CDR3 is built from 12 residues.